Given below is one T cell receptor beta chain in context. Its antigen remains undetermined. Base qualities are not recorded, but no much larger clone differs from it by a single base. This specimen comes from a study of OX40 agonist ivuxolimab in advanced cancers. Describing the broader study: The costimulatory receptor OX40 (CD134) was targeted by ivuxolimab, a fully human IgG2 agonistic monoclonal antibody. Intravenous ivuxolimab was administered to patients every 2 weeks at six dose levels: 0.01, 0.1, 0.3, 1.5, 3 and 10 mg/kg. Of the 50 to 55 patients in dose escalation, approximately 20 had hepatocellular carcinoma, roughly 15 had melanoma, 9 had renal cell carcinoma and 9 had head and neck cancer. In the dose-escalation cohort, over 65% of patients were male, and the mean age was approximately 64 years, with a range of about 20 to 79. Patients were allowed to have had prior anti-PD-1, anti-PD-L1 or anti-CTLA-4 therapy, and around 43% of the dose-escalation patients had been treated with checkpoint inhibitors. Partial responses were achieved by three dose-escalation patients, of whom one had hepatocellular carcinoma and two had cutaneous melanoma. Peripheral TCRbeta sequencing aimed to test whether ivuxolimab altered TCR sequence diversity and caused clonal T-cell expansion. The paper covers the monotherapy dose-escalation part of the phase I ivuxolimab trial, which included N ≈ 50 patients.

To sequence the TCRbeta CDR3 region, genomic DNA was isolated from the sorted cells. The immunoSEQ Assay was used for sequencing of TCRbeta CDR3 regions. TCRdb obtained this table from immuneACCESS and retained in-frame rearrangements with V and J assigned. These tables miss some clones; where compared with another copy, unresolved V genes account for less than half of the shortfall, and the remainder is unexplained. This sample lists some 30,000 clones; roughly 79% were detected once. The biggest ten clones account for roughly 21% of the sample. Reading the germline V gene gives CDR1 MGHRA and CDR2 YSYEKL. The junction shows trimming of 1 base on V and 5 bases on J, plus 8 bases between the germline ends. From its cysteine to its phenylalanine, the CDR3 spans 13 amino acids. Left in the record is the CDR3 DNA by itself, 39 bases read in frame from the first base. The trial excluded patients who had a history of autoimmune disease or were on systemic immunosuppression. In every dose cohort, peripheral blood was drawn for TCR sequencing at baseline, cycle 4 day 1, and cycle 7 day 1. The samples were taken from a phase I, first-in-human, multicenter, open-label dose-escalation trial of ivuxolimab. Adults with locally advanced or metastatic melanoma, renal cell, hepatocellular, or head and neck squamous cell carcinoma were enrolled in the trial. CD4+ and CD8+ T cells were sorted separately from peripheral blood before TCR sequencing.

Study-wide findings and limitations: Clonal expansion of both CD4+ and CD8+ blood T cells was observed from baseline to week 6 at doses 0.1 to 3.0 mg/kg. The antigen specificity of the peripheral T cells that underwent clonal expansion was not determined. Low levels of normalized T-cell clonal expansion were also seen in some nonresponding patients. In the 0.1-3.0 mg/kg groups, partial responders were among the patients with the lowest normalized peripheral clonal expansion, particularly in CD8+ T cells. After ivuxolimab, CD8+ T cells had more expanded clones than CD4+ T cells on average.

The origin of this receptor is an adult with an advanced solid tumor such as melanoma, head and neck, liver or kidney cancer. Sample: CD4+ or CD8+ T cells sorted from blood, taken in a trial of the OX40 agonist ivuxolimab. In this chain, TRBV4-1 is recombined with TRBJ1-2; too little of a D gene remains to name it. The CDR3 here reads CASSQGADYGYTF. The DNA sequence reads TGCGCCAGCAGCCAAGGGGCAGATTATGGCTACACCTTC.